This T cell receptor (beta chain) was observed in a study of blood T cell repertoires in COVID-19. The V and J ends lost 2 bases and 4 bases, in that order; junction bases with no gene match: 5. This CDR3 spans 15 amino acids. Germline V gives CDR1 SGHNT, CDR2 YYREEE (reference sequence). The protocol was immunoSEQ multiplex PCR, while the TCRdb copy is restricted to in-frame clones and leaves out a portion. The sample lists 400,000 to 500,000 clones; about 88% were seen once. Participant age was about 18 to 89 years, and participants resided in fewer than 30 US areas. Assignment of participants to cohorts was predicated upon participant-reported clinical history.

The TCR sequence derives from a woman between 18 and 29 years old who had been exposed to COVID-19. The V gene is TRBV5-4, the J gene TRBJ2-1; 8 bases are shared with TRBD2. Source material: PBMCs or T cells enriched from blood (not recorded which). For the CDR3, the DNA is TGTGCCAGCAGCTTTTTTGCGGGGGGTTACAATGAGCAGTTCTTC. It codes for CASSFFAGGYNEQFF.